The 17 T cell receptor beta chains in this list originate from one sample, sequenced in a study of T cell repertoires in ileal Crohn's disease. Time point here: inflamed ileum from the surgical specimen. TCRdb's copy holds only in-frame clones and misses some; the assay was immunoSEQ multiplex PCR. Among some 17,000 clones listed, 70% to 80% were seen once. The sequenced sample consisted of ileal tissue. These TCRs come from an adult with Crohn's disease.

The V call is TRBV7-2, the J call TRBJ2-7; 8 positions agree with TRBD1. V lost 4 bases to trimming and J lost 5 bases; unmatched junction nucleotides: 4. The CDR3 runs 13 residues. CDR1 and CDR2 from the germline V gene are SGHTA and FQGNSA. Here the CDR3 reads CASSSTGVNEQYF. DNA for the CDR3: TGTGCCAGCAGCTCGACAGGGGTCAACGAGCAGTACTTC.

This clone was recorded a few times. This rearrangement joins TRBV27 to TRBJ1-1; unclear D gene. The ends were cut back, 2 bases at V and 6 bases at J, with 13 bases in the middle. This CDR3 has 14 residues. Germline V lookup: CDR1 MNHEY, CDR2 SMNVEV (reference sequence). The CDR3 protein is CASSLHGGTAEAFF. In nucleotides, the CDR3 is TGTGCCAGCAGTTTACACGGAGGAACCGCTGAAGCTTTCTTT.

This clone was detected only a few times. This chain joins TRBV7-9 and TRBJ2-5; 7 nucleotides line up with TRBD2. This CDR3 has 15 residues. Looked up from germline, CDR1 is SEHNR and CDR2 is FQNEAQ (reference sequence). J lost 0 bases, V lost 5 bases, and 6 bases had no gene match. The CDR3 bases are TGTGCCAGCAGCCCGAGCGGGACCTACCAAGAGACCCAGTACTTC. This translates into CASSPSGTYQETQYF.

This clone was counted a single time. The sample carries other DNA sequences with the same CDR3. CDR3 sequence (DNA): TGTGCCAGCAGCTTGGACAGGGAGACCCAGTACTTC. Translation: CASSLDRETQYF. The genes are TRBV5-8 and TRBJ2-5; a possible D gene is TRBD1 (5 bases). CDR1 and CDR2 (germline): SGHTS, YDEGEE. V was shortened by 0 bases and J by 5 bases, with 5 bases between the two germline ends. This CDR3 is built from 12 residues.

V gene TRBV11-2 combines with J gene TRBJ1-3; TRBD1 agrees at 7 bases. The CDR3 length is 15 residues. After removal of 5 bases from V and 8 bases from J, the junction contained 12 bases not matched to a gene. CDR1 and CDR2 from the germline V gene are SGHAT and FQNNGV. CDR3 sequence reads: CASSPTATGAHTIYF. The CDR3 nucleotides are TGTGCCAGCAGCCCTACTGCTACAGGGGCACACACCATATATTTT.

This clone was seen only a few times. The chain is built from TRBV5-1 and TRBJ2-6; maybe TRBD1 (6 bases). Germline values: CDR1 SGHRS, CDR2 YFSETQ. V lost 0 bases to trimming and J lost 11 bases, with 15 bases between them. The CDR3 loop spans 15 amino acids. The CDR3, as DNA: TGCGCCAGCAGCTTGGCGGCAGGGGTGGGGGACGTCCTGACTTTC. Protein: CASSLAAGVGDVLTF.

This chain connects TRBV6-1 to TRBJ2-4; no definite D call. The CDR3 contains 14 residues. Trimming pared 8 bases from V and 1 base from J, leaving 12 bases between. Germline V gene sequence: CDR1 MNHNS, CDR2 SASEGT. The chain's CDR3 is CASRALSAKNIQYF. CDR3 coding DNA: TGTGCCAGCCGGGCCCTTTCCGCCAAAAACATTCAGTACTTC.

The J gene is TRBJ1-4, the V gene TRBV10-3, with 7 nucleotides matching TRBD1. The CDR3 sequence is 17 residues long. Trimming took 0 bases from V and 7 from J; bases not matched to a gene: 11. Per germline, CDR1 ENHRY and CDR2 SYGVKD. This CDR3 is CAISESGSGGNVEKLFF. As DNA, the CDR3 is TGTGCCATCAGTGAGTCTGGATCAGGGGGGAATGTTGAAAAACTGTTTTTT.

The chain uses TRBV5-1 and TRBJ1-5, with a weak D call TRBD1 (6 bases). The CDR3 spans 14 residues. From germline, CDR1 is SGHRS and CDR2 YFSETQ. V lost 3 bases, J lost 3 bases, and 10 bases lay in between. CDR3 DNA: TGCGCCAGCAGCTCCGGACAGCCCAATCAGCCCCAGCATTTT. Protein: CASSSGQPNQPQHF.

The chain recombines TRBV9 with TRBJ2-3; D unclear. Germline V gene data show CDR1 as SGDLS and CDR2 as YYNGEE. The CDR3 loop spans 16 amino acids. The V end lost 0 bases, the J end lost 1 base, and 12 bases lay between the germline ends. As DNA, the CDR3 is TGTGCCAGCAGCGTAGCGGTAGTAGAGGGCACAGATACGCAGTATTTT. Amino acids: CASSVAVVEGTDTQYF.

The chain uses TRBV27 and TRBJ1-2, with D possibly being TRBD1 (6 bases). V was cut by 6 bases and J by 0 bases, with 8 bases left in between. The CDR3 consists of 13 residues. Germline values: CDR1 MNHEY, CDR2 SMNVEV (reference sequence). CDR3 sequence reads: CASSPGANYGYTF. The CDR3, as DNA: TGTGCCAGCAGCCCAGGGGCTAACTATGGCTACACCTTC.

The V gene is TRBV7-6, the J gene TRBJ2-1; the D is unclear. The V end lost 2 bases, the J end lost 8 bases, and 22 bases lay between the germline ends. This CDR3 has 17 residues. Germline V gives CDR1 SGHVS, CDR2 FNYEAQ. CDR3 residues: CASSLSVGGQYSHEQFF. CDR3 DNA: TGTGCCAGCAGCTTATCGGTAGGCGGCCAGTACAGCCATGAGCAGTTCTTC. Full variable domain (missing parts from reference TRBV7-6 and TRBJ2-1): GAGVSQSPRYKVTKRGQDVALRCDPISGHVSLYWYRQALGQGPEFLTYFNYEAQQDKSGLPNDRFSAERPEGSISTLTIQRTEQRDSAMYRCASSLSVGGQYSHEQFFGPGTRLTVL.

This clone was observed a single time. The chain has TRBV5-6 and TRBJ2-6; 9 nucleotides agree with TRBD1. The CDR3 is 16 amino acids. V gave up 4 bases and J gave up 3 bases; unmatched junction bases: 5. CDR1 is SGHDT and CDR2 is YYEEEE in the germline V gene. CDR3 protein: CASSQDRGVGANVLTF. CDR3 coding DNA: TGTGCCAGCAGCCAGGACAGGGGAGTTGGGGCCAACGTCCTGACTTTC.

This sequence joins TRBV25-1 and TRBJ2-5; 9 nucleotides align to TRBD2. V was clipped by 4 bases and J by 6 bases; unmatched bases: 6. CDR3 size: 14 residues. Germline CDR1 is MGHDK and CDR2 is SYGVNS. Written as DNA, the CDR3 is TGTGCCAGCAGTGCGCGGGGGGGCCTGAAGACCCAGTACTTC. Protein: CASSARGGLKTQYF.

This clone was detected a few times. The chain links TRBV11-2 to TRBJ2-2, with D possibly TRBD1 on 6 matching bases. This CDR3 has 14 residues. Between the trimmed V and J ends, which lost 2 bases and 7 bases, there was a span of 11 bases. Germline CDR1 reads SGHAT; CDR2 reads FQNNGV. In nucleotides, the CDR3 is TGTGCCAGCAGCTTAAGTCAGGGGATCGGGGAGCTGTTTTTT. Translation: CASSLSQGIGELFF.

The rearrangement joins TRBV6-6 to TRBJ2-1; TRBD1 is a possible D gene (7 bases). Germline values: CDR1 MNHNY, CDR2 SVGAGI (reference sequence). The CDR3 is made up of 15 amino acids. Trimming stripped 8 bases from V and 4 bases from J, with 18 bases between. The CDR3 sequence is CASGRGQGGYNEQFF. In nucleotides, the CDR3 is TGTGCCAGCGGAAGGGGGCAGGGGGGTTACAATGAGCAGTTCTTC.

The chain links TRBV19 to TRBJ1-4; D is undetermined. The CDR3 runs to 15 residues. The V gene lost 3 bases and the J gene lost 3 bases, with 11 bases spanning the gap. Germline CDR1 reads LNHDA; CDR2 reads SQIVND (reference sequence). The CDR3 sequence is CASSIGYTPNEKLFF. CDR3 coding DNA: TGTGCCAGTAGTATCGGGTACACCCCTAATGAAAAACTGTTTTTT.